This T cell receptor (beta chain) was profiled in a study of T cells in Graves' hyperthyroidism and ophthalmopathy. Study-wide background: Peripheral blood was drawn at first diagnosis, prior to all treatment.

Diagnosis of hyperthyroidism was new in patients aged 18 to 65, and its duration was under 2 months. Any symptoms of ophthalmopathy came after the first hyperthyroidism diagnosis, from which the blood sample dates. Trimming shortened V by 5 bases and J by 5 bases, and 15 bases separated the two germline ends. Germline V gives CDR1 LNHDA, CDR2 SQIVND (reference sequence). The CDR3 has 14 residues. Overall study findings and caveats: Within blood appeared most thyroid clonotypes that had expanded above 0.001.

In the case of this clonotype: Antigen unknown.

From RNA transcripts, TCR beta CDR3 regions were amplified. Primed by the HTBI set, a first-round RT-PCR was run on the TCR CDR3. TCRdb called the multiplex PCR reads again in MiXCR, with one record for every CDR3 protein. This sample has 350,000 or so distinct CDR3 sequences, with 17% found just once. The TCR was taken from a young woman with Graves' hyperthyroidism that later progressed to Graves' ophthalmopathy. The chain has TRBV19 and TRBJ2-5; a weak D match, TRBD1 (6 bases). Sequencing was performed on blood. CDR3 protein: CASSWQGSVETQYF. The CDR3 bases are TGTGCCAGTAGTTGGCAGGGGTCCGTGGAGACCCAGTACTTC. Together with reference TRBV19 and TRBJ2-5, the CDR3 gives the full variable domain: DGGITQSPKYLFRKEGQNVTLSCEQNLNHDAMYWYRQDPGQGLRLIYYSQIVNDFQKGDIAEGYSVSREKKESFPLTVTSAQKNPTAFYLCASSWQGSVETQYFGPGTRLLVL.